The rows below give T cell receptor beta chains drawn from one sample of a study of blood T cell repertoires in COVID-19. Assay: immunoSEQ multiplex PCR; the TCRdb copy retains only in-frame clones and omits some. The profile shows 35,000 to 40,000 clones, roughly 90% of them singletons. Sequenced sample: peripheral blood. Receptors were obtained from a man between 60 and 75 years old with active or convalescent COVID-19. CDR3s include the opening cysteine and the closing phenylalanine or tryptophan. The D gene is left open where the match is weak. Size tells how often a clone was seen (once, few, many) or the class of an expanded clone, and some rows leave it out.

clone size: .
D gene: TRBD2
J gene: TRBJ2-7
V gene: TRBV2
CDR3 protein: CASSGGLAGAYEQYF
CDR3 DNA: TGTGCCAGCAGTGGCGGGTTAGCGGGGGCCTACGAGCAGTACTTC

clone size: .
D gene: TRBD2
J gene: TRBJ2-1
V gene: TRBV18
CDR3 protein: CASSPVSGMGYNEQFF
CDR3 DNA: TGTGCCAGCTCACCAGTGAGCGGGATGGGCTACAATGAGCAGTTCTTC

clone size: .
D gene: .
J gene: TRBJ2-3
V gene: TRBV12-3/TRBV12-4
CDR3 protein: CASSLRLADTQYF
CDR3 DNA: TGTGCCAGCAGTTTACGGCTAGCAGATACGCAGTATTTT

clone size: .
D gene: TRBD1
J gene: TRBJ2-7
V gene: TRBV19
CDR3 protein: CASSIRTGSSYEQYF
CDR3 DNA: TGTGCCAGTAGTATCCGGACAGGGAGCTCCTACGAGCAGTACTTC

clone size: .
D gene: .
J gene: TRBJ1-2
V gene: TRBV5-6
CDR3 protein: CASSTSGHYGYTF
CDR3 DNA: TGTGCCAGCAGCACTTCAGGGCACTATGGCTACACCTTC

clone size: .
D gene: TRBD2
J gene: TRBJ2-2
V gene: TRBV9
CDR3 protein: CASSARLAGGVGELFF
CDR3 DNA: TGTGCCAGCAGCGCCCGACTAGCGGGAGGTGTCGGGGAGCTGTTTTTT

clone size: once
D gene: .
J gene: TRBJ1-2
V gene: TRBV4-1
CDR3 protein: CASSQTGLVGGYTF
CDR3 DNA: TGCGCCAGCAGCCAAACGGGGTTAGTGGGTGGCTACACCTTC

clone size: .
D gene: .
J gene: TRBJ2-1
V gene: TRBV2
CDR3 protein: CASSTTSNEQFF
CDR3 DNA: TGTGCCAGCAGTACGACTAGTAATGAGCAGTTCTTC

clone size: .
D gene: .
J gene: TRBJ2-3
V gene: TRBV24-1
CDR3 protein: CATSDWLRGIDTQYF
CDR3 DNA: TGTGCCACCAGTGATTGGCTCCGGGGGATAGATACGCAGTATTTT

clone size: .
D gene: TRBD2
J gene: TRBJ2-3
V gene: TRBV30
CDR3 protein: CAWGTSGSTDTQYF
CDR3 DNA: TGTGCCTGGGGGACTAGCGGGAGCACAGATACGCAGTATTTT

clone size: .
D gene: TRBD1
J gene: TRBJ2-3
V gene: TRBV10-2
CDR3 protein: CASSASTGTGISTTQYF
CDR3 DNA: TGCGCCAGCAGTGCCTCAACCGGGACAGGTATTTCAACGACGCAGTATTTT

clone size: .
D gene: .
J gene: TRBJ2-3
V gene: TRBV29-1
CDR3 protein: CSVEDLNFTDTQYF
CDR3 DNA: TGCAGCGTTGAAGATCTTAACTTCACAGATACGCAGTATTTT

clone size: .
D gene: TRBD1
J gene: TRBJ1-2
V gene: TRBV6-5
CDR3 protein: CASSYSRRGQGEGYTF
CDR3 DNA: TGTGCCAGCAGTTACTCGAGGAGAGGACAGGGTGAAGGCTACACCTTC

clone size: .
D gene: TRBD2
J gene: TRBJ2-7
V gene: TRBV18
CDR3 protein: CASSSGTTYEQYF
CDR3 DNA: TGTGCCAGCTCTTCCGGGACTACCTACGAGCAGTACTTC

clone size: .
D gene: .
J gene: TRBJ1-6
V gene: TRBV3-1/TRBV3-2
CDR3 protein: CASSLRDSNSPLHF
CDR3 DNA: TGTGCCAGCAGCCTCCGGGACTCGAATTCACCCCTCCACTTT

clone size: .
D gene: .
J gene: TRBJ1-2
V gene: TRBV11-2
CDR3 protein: CASSVWPGGGTF
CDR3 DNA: TGTGCCAGCAGCGTCTGGCCGGGGGGTGGCACCTTC

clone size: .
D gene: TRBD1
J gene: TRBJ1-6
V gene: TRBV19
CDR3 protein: CASSASGTGRYSPLHF
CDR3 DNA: TGTGCCAGTAGTGCTTCCGGGACAGGGAGATATTCACCCCTCCACTTT

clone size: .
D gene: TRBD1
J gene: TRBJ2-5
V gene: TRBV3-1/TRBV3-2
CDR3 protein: CASSPGQGTDQETQYF
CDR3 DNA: TGTGCCAGCAGCCCCGGACAGGGGACGGACCAAGAGACCCAGTACTTC

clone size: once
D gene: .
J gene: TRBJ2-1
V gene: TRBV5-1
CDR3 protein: CASSLGRGTYNEQFF
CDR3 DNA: TGCGCCAGCAGCTTGGGCAGGGGAACCTACAATGAGCAGTTCTTC

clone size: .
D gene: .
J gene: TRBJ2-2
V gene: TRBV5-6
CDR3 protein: CASSLVQGKGAGELFF
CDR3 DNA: TGTGCCAGCAGCTTGGTCCAGGGGAAGGGGGCCGGGGAGCTGTTTTTT

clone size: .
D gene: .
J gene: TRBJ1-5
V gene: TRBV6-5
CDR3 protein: CASSYRGSNQPQHF
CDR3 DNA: TGTGCCAGCAGTTACAGGGGTAGCAATCAGCCCCAGCATTTT

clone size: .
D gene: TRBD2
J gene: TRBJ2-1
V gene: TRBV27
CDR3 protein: CASSPRLAGVVNEQFF
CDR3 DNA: TGTGCCAGCAGTCCCCGACTAGCGGGAGTGGTTAATGAGCAGTTCTTC

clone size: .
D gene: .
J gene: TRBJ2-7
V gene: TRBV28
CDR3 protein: CASSPYPTTGEDYEQYF
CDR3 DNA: TGTGCCAGCAGTCCGTACCCAACCACAGGGGAGGACTACGAGCAGTACTTC

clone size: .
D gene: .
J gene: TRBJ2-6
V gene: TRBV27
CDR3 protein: CASSFLTGANVLTF
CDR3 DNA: TGTGCCAGCAGTTTTCTAACCGGGGCCAACGTCCTGACTTTC

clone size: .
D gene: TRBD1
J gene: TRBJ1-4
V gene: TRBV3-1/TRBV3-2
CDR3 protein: CASSRSGTGEKLFF
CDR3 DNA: TGTGCCAGCAGCCGATCCGGGACAGGTGAAAAACTGTTTTTT

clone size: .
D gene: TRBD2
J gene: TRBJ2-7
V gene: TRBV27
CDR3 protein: CASSLSTRVAGAYEQYF
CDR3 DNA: TGTGCCAGCAGTTTATCGACTAGGGTAGCGGGAGCCTACGAGCAGTACTTC

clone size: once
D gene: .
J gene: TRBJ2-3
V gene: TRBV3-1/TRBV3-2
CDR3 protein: CASSLWGVVVAQYF
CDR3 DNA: TGTGCCAGCAGCCTCTGGGGGGTGGTAGTAGCGCAGTATTTT

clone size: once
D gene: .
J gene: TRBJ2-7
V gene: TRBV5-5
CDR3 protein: CASSLALGYEQYF
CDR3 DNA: TGTGCCAGCAGCCTAGCCCTGGGGTACGAGCAGTACTTC

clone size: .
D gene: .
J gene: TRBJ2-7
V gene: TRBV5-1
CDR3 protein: CASSDLADSSYEQYF
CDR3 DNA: TGCGCCAGCAGCGACCTAGCGGACAGCTCCTACGAGCAGTACTTC

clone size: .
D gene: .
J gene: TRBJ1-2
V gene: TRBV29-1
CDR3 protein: CSVVDTANYGYTF
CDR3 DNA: TGCAGCGTTGTGGACACCGCTAACTATGGCTACACCTTC

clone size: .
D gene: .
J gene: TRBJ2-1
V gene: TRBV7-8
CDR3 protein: CASSLISGRINEQFF
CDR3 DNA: TGTGCCAGCAGCTTAATCAGCGGGCGCATTAATGAGCAGTTCTTC

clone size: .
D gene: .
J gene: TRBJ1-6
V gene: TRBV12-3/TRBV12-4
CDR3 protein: CATSQGRSPLHF
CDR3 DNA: TGTGCCACCTCACAGGGACGGTCACCCCTCCACTTT

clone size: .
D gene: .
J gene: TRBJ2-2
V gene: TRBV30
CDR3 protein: CAWAGTGELFF
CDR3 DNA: TGTGCCTGGGCGGGTACCGGGGAGCTGTTTTTT

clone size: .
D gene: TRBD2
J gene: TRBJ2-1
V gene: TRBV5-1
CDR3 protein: CATVTSGLQQFF
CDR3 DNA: TGCGCCACCGTGACTAGCGGGCTCCAGCAGTTCTTC

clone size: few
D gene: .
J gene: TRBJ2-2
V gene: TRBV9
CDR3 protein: CASSVWDTNTGELFF
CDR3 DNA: TGTGCCAGCAGCGTATGGGACACGAACACCGGGGAGCTGTTTTTT

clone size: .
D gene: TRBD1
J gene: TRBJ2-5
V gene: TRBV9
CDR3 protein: CASSVRDSAQETQYF
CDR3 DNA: TGTGCCAGCAGCGTTCGGGACAGTGCTCAAGAGACCCAGTACTTC

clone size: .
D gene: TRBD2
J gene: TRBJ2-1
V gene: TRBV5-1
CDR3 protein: CASSSYGLAGSRNEQFF
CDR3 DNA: TGCGCCAGCAGCTCTTACGGACTAGCGGGGAGTAGGAATGAGCAGTTCTTC

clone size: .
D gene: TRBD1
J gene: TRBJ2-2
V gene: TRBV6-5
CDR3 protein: CASSLNRGRELFF
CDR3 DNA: TGTGCCAGCAGTTTAAACAGGGGGCGGGAGCTGTTTTTT

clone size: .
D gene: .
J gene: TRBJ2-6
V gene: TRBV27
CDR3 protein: CASMGRKAGANVLTF
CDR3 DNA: TGTGCCAGCATGGGCAGGAAAGCTGGGGCCAACGTCCTGACTTTC

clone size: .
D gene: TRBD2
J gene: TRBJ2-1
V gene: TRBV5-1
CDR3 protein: CASGMSAGGGGGWGNEQFF
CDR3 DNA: TGCGCCAGCGGCATGTCAGCGGGAGGAGGAGGGGGATGGGGGAATGAGCAGTTCTTC

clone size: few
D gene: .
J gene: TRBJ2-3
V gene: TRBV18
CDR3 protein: CASSPRAGRSTDTQYF
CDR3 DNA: TGTGCCAGCTCACCACGCGCGGGGCGCAGCACAGATACGCAGTATTTT

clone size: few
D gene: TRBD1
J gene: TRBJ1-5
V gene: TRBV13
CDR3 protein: CASRLQGAGQPQHF
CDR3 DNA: TGTGCCAGCAGGCTACAGGGGGCCGGTCAGCCCCAGCATTTT

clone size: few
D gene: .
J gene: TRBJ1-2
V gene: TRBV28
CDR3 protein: CASSPGPLYGYTF
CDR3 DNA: TGTGCCAGCAGCCCAGGCCCTCTCTATGGCTACACCTTC

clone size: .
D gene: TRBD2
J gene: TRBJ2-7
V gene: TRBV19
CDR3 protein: CASRLSGSHNEQYF
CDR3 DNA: TGTGCCAGCCGACTTAGCGGGAGCCATAACGAGCAGTACTTC

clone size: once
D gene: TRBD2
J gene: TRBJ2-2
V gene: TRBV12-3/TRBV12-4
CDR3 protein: CASSLGGGLFF
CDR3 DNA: TGTGCCAGCAGTTTAGGGGGGGGGCTGTTTTTT

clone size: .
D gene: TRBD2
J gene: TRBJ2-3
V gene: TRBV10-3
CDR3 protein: CAISRIAGGTDTQYF
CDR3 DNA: TGTGCCATCAGTCGGATAGCGGGAGGCACAGATACGCAGTATTTT

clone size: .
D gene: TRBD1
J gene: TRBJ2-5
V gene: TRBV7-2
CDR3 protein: CASSLPTGGGETQYF
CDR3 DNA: TGTGCCAGCAGCCTACCGACAGGGGGAGGAGAGACCCAGTACTTC

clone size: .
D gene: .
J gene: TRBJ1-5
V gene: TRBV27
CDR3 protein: CASSLQSNQPQHF
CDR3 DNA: TGTGCCAGCAGTTTACAGAGCAATCAGCCCCAGCATTTT

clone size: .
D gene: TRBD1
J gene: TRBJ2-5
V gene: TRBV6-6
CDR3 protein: CASSAGGSGETQYF
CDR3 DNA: TGTGCCAGCAGCGCAGGGGGATCAGGAGAGACCCAGTACTTC

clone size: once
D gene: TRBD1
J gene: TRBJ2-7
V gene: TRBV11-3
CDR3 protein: CASSRDRAGEQYF
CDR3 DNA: TGTGCCAGCAGCCGGGACAGGGCGGGCGAGCAGTACTTC

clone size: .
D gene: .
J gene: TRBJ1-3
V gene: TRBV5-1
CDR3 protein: CASSLGQPGNTIYF
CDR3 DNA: TGCGCCAGCAGCTTGGGACAGCCAGGAAACACCATATATTTT